The 16 T cell receptor beta chains below were found in one sample sequenced in a study of shared clonotypes between healthy human individuals. Generated by immunoSEQ multiplex PCR, the TCRdb table keeps only in-frame clones and is missing some. The sample lists 2 million to 3 million clones, 93% occurring once. The sample comprised naive CD4+ T cells from PBMCs. Subset meaning: CD45RA+ positively selected. All receptors derive from a young man in good health. Some clones in this sample may be carry-over from other donors' samples.

This chain uses TRBV4-2 with TRBJ2-1, with TRBD2 as a possible D gene (6 bases). The length of the CDR3 is 15 residues. Germline loops: CDR1 LGHNA, CDR2 YNFKEQ. V was shortened by 2 bases and J by 5 bases, with 13 bases between the two germline ends. The chain's CDR3 is CASSQRASADNEQFF. CDR3 DNA sequence: TGTGCCAGCAGCCAACGGGCTAGCGCGGACAATGAGCAGTTCTTC.

The chain couples TRBV27 to TRBJ2-1; TRBD2 might be the D (6 bases). This CDR3 is 15 amino acids long. V lost 3 bases, J lost 5 bases, and 14 bases lay in between. Germline V gives CDR1 MNHEY, CDR2 SMNVEV (reference sequence). The chain's CDR3 is CASSFEGLGNNEQFF. The CDR3 DNA is TGTGCCAGCAGTTTTGAGGGACTGGGAAACAATGAGCAGTTCTTC.

V usage is TRBV6-5 and J usage is TRBJ2-7; 12 bases agree with TRBD2. After removal of 0 bases from V and 5 bases from J, the junction contained 2 bases not matched to a gene. The CDR3 is made up of 15 amino acids. Germline CDR1 and CDR2: MNHEY and SVGAGI. DNA of the CDR3: TGTGCCAGCAGTTACTCGACTAGCGGGAGAAACGAGCAGTACTTC. Protein product: CASSYSTSGRNEQYF.

The CDR3 DNA sequence: TGTGCCAGCAGCCCGAACAGGGCTGGCTACACCTTC. This sequence encodes CASSPNRAGYTF. The rearrangement links TRBV13 to TRBJ1-2, with D possibly being TRBD1 (6 bases). This CDR3 comprises 12 residues. V lost 5 bases, J lost 7 bases, and 11 bases lay in between. Germline lookup yields CDR1 PRHDT and CDR2 FYEKMQ (reference sequence).

This clone was seen a single time. V and J are TRBV5-4 and TRBJ2-1; a possible D gene is TRBD1 (5 bases). The CDR3 is 15 amino acids. Trimming removed 0 bases at V and 3 bases at J, with 10 bases between. Per the germline V gene, CDR1 is SGHNT and CDR2 is YYREEE (reference sequence). In nucleotides, the CDR3 is TGTGCCAGCAGCTTGGGCAGGGTGGGCTACAATGAGCAGTTCTTC. Amino acid sequence: CASSLGRVGYNEQFF.

The gene calls are TRBV7-6 and TRBJ2-2; 10 bases match TRBD2. The CDR3 loop spans 16 amino acids. The J segment lost 1 base and the V segment lost 5 bases, leaving 4 bases of the junction unmatched. Germline values: CDR1 SGHVS, CDR2 FNYEAQ. The CDR3: CASSRVAGGNTGELFF. In DNA form, the CDR3 reads TGTGCCAGCAGCAGAGTAGCGGGAGGGAACACCGGGGAGCTGTTTTTT.

The V and J genes are TRBV5-8 and TRBJ2-7; a weak D match, TRBD2 (5 bases). The length of the CDR3 is 15 residues. V was clipped by 6 bases and J by 7 bases, with 23 bases between them. Germline V gene sequence: CDR1 SGHTS, CDR2 YDEGEE. The CDR3 coding sequence is TGTGCCAGCATCGAATGGGCGGGTGGAAGGAGGGAGCAGTACTTC. It specifies CASIEWAGGRREQYF.

The rearrangement links TRBV7-2 to TRBJ2-3; TRBD2 agrees at 9 bases. Germline V CDR1 and CDR2: SGHTA, FQGNSA. This CDR3 is 19 amino acids long. V shed 5 bases, J shed 2 bases, and the junction held 17 bases outside the gene matches. The CDR3 DNA reads as TGTGCCAGCAGCCCGAGCGGCGGGAGGGCCGGGGGTCACACAGATACGCAGTATTTT. Amino acid sequence: CASSPSGGRAGGHTDTQYF.

About this clone: Other DNA variants within this sample encode the same CDR3. The gene calls are TRBV19 and TRBJ1-5; 8 nucleotides align to TRBD1. The trim removed 5 bases at V and 2 bases at J, leaving 5 bases unmatched. The CDR3 length is 15 residues. CDR1 is LNHDA and CDR2 is SQIVND in the germline V gene (reference sequence). The CDR3 DNA follows: TGTGCCAGTAGTCCTGACAGGGGTGGCAATCAGCCCCAGCATTTT. Translated, it gives CASSPDRGGNQPQHF.

The chain joins TRBV2 to TRBJ2-3; perhaps TRBD2 as D (7 bases). Looked up from germline, CDR1 is SNHLY and CDR2 is FYNNEI. The CDR3 consists of 20 residues. V lost 9 bases and J lost 1, with 32 bases in between. CDR3 sequence (DNA): TGTGCCAGGTACAGGGCTAGCGGAAGTCTTATAAAGGGGGGCACAGATACGCAGTATTTT. Its translation: CARYRASGSLIKGGTDTQYF. The whole variable domain, remainder taken from reference TRBV2 and TRBJ2-3, is EPEVTQTPSHQVTQMGQEVILRCVPISNHLYFYWYRQILGQKVEFLVSFYNNEISEKSEIFDDQFSVERPDGSNFTLKIRSTKLEDSAMYFCARYRASGSLIKGGTDTQYFGPGTRLTVL.

The chain has TRBV28 and TRBJ1-2, with D uncertain. Trimming cost V 10 bases and J 7 bases, with 16 bases left between them. This CDR3 spans 12 amino acids. Germline CDR1 and CDR2: MDHEN and SYDVKM. Here the CDR3 DNA reads TGTGCCACCCTTCTTCCTCGGGTTGGCTACACCTTC. This gives the protein CATLLPRVGYTF.

The gene calls are TRBV28 and TRBJ2-5; D possibly corresponds to TRBD1 (6 bases). Trimming stripped 8 bases from V and 2 bases from J, with 12 bases between. In germline, CDR1 is MDHEN, CDR2 SYDVKM. CDR3 length: 13 residues. CDR3 residues: CASARTAQETQYF. CDR3 coding DNA: TGTGCCAGCGCCCGGACAGCTCAAGAGACCCAGTACTTC.

This sequence joins TRBV27 and TRBJ1-1; the D gene is possibly TRBD1 (5 bases). Per germline, CDR1 MNHEY and CDR2 SMNVEV (reference sequence). The V end lost 3 bases, the J end lost 5 bases, and 16 bases lay between the germline ends. CDR3 length: 15 amino acids. The CDR3 loop is CASSLHSSRDTEAFF. The CDR3 DNA follows: TGTGCCAGCAGTTTGCACAGCTCCAGGGATACTGAAGCTTTCTTT.

The J gene is TRBJ2-1, the V gene TRBV10-1, with D tentatively TRBD1 (5 bases). Germline loops: CDR1 WNHNN, CDR2 SYGVQD (reference sequence). The germline V and J ends were trimmed by 8 bases and 5 bases, with 13 bases remaining between them. The CDR3 covers 13 residues. CDR3 loop: CASGAAWDNEQFF. Here the CDR3 DNA reads TGCGCCAGCGGGGCAGCCTGGGACAATGAGCAGTTCTTC.

Points on this clone: The same CDR3 also results from other DNA sequences found in this sample. The chain has TRBV7-9 and TRBJ2-3; 10 bases align to TRBD2. Trimming removed 5 bases from V and 2 bases from J; junction bases left unmatched: 4. This CDR3 comprises 15 residues. Germline CDR1 is SEHNR and CDR2 is FQNEAQ (reference sequence). Here the CDR3 DNA reads TGTGCCAGCAGCAGAACTAGCGGGAACACAGATACGCAGTATTTT. The encoded protein is CASSRTSGNTDTQYF.

The genes are TRBV10-2 and TRBJ1-5; D remains ambiguous. This CDR3 has 13 residues. V lost 3 bases, J lost 3 bases, and 6 bases lay in between. The germline V gene has CDR1 WSHSY and CDR2 SAAADI. Here the CDR3 reads CASSDYYNQPQHF. For the CDR3, the DNA is TGCGCCAGCAGTGATTATTACAATCAGCCCCAGCATTTT.